This TCR beta chain was documented in a study of immune characterization of retroperitoneal liposarcoma. The CDR3 has 15 residues. The V gene lost 4 bases and the J gene lost 4 bases, with 16 bases spanning the gap. The V gene's germline CDR1 is MGHRA and CDR2 YSYEKL. A single record per CDR3 protein comes from TCRdb applying MiXCR to the PCR reads. This table holds 7,700 or so distinct CDR3 sequences, roughly 30% found once. This clonotype came up many times. V usage is TRBV4-1 and J usage is TRBJ1-2; D may be TRBD1 (5 bases). This TCR derives from a male donor with retroperitoneal liposarcoma. The sequencing sample was made of blood. The CDR3 region is CASSPLGAGAYGYTF. As DNA, the CDR3 is TGCGCCAGCAGCCCCCTGGGTGCCGGGGCCTATGGCTACACCTTC.